This TCR beta chain emerged from a study of beta chain features in type 1 diabetes. Broader study findings: Amplification by PCR could prefer shorter templates, with the same effect in patients and controls. Moderately but significantly shorter TCRB CDR3s were found in Type 1 diabetes patients in all four CD4+ subsets.

Of the isolated RNA, all was reverse transcribed, and so the sequenced material was expressed TCRB transcripts. Sequencing of naive, central memory and regulatory T cell samples gave an average of around 3.8 million reads. Assay: immunoSEQ multiplex PCR; the TCRdb copy retains only in-frame clones and omits some. This sample has roughly 100,000 clones; 25% to 30% occur once, and the top ten carry under 0.55%. As regards this clone: Its antigen is as yet unknown.

Germline V gene sequence: CDR1 SGHNT, CDR2 YYREEE (reference sequence). The CDR3 runs 14 residues. V dropped 2 bases and J dropped 4 bases, with 12 bases sitting between them. Source material: central memory CD4+ T cells from blood. The source is a young woman with type 1 diabetes. The chain links TRBV5-4 to TRBJ1-2; a weak D match, TRBD1 (5 bases). CDR3 amino acids: CASSFDGGFYGYTF. Here the CDR3 DNA reads TGTGCCAGCAGCTTTGACGGGGGATTCTATGGCTACACCTTC.